The 24 T cell receptor beta chains presented below share a single source sample, sequenced in a study of blood T cell repertoires in COVID-19. Data came from immunoSEQ multiplex PCR; TCRdb stores just in-frame clones and leaves some out. The sample lists approximately 200,000 clones; roughly 87% were seen once. Sequencing was carried out using PBMCs or T cells enriched from blood (not recorded which). The receptors stem from a woman aged 25 to 39 who had recovered from COVID-19.

The DNA for the CDR3 is TGTGCCAGCAGTTACAATGTTCGGTCTAGCGTAACCTACGAGCAGTACTTC. It encodes CASSYNVRSSVTYEQYF. The chain couples TRBV6-2 or TRBV6-3 to TRBJ2-7, with D possibly being TRBD2 (6 bases). With 2 bases removed from V and 2 bases from J, the gap between germline ends came to 19 bases. The CDR3 is 17 amino acids. Germline V gene lookup returns CDR1 MNHEY and CDR2 SVGEGT.

This chain joins TRBV11-2 and TRBJ2-7; D not resolved. The CDR3 has 11 residues. CDR1 and CDR2 from the germline V gene are SGHAT and FQNNGV. V shed 5 bases and J shed 4 bases, with 6 bases lying between them. CDR3 nucleotide sequence: TGTGCCAGCAGCCCTCTATACGAGCAGTACTTC. The encoded protein is CASSPLYEQYF.

The chain is built from TRBV4-1 and TRBJ2-3; D remains unclear. CDR3 length: 15 amino acids. V dropped 1 base and J dropped 6 bases, with 14 bases sitting between them. Germline CDR1 reads MGHRA; CDR2 reads YSYEKL. Here the CDR3 reads CASSQVVSRRDTQYF. The CDR3, as DNA: TGCGCCAGCAGCCAAGTAGTCAGTCGGCGGGATACGCAGTATTTT.

The V and J genes are TRBV18 and TRBJ1-2, with 9 bases that match TRBD1. Germline CDR1 and CDR2: KGHSH and LQKENI. This CDR3 has 16 amino acids. Germline trimming cut 3 bases from V and 5 bases from J; bases unmatched to any gene: 10. Here the CDR3 reads CASSPLTGGAGYGYTF. CDR3 nucleotide sequence: TGTGCCAGCTCACCTCTTACAGGGGGCGCAGGGTATGGCTACACCTTC.

This clone has only a few counts. The chain carries TRBV4-3 and TRBJ1-1; D is perhaps TRBD1 (5 bases). The length of the CDR3 is 15 residues. V was pared by 1 base and J by 1 base, with 10 bases between. The germline V gene encodes CDR1 LGHNA and CDR2 YSLEER. The CDR3 loop reads CASSQVWGGNTEAFF. CDR3 nucleotide sequence: TGCGCCAGCAGCCAAGTCTGGGGGGGGAACACTGAAGCTTTCTTT.

This clone was found once. The V call is TRBV4-3, the J call TRBJ2-1; 10 bases agree with TRBD2. The CDR3 has 16 amino acids. V was clipped by 0 bases and J by 10 bases; unmatched bases: 9. The germline gives CDR1 LGHNA, CDR2 YSLEER. The DNA for the CDR3 is TGCGCCAGCAGCCAAGACCCAGCGGGAGGGAGCCGGGAGCAGTTCTTC. Its translation is CASSQDPAGGSREQFF.

The rearrangement links TRBV7-2 to TRBJ1-2; 9 positions match TRBD1. CDR3 length equals 13 residues. Germline V lookup: CDR1 SGHTA, CDR2 FQGNSA. V was clipped by 5 bases and J by 7 bases; unmatched bases: 5. DNA of the CDR3: TGTGCCAGCAGCAGGGACAGGGATGCTGGCTACACCTTC. Its protein product is CASSRDRDAGYTF.

The chain has TRBV5-4 and TRBJ1-1, with no clear D. The CDR3 consists of 16 residues. CDR1 and CDR2 from the germline V gene are SGHNT and YYREEE (reference sequence). V gave up 0 bases and J gave up 6 bases, with 18 bases separating them. The CDR3, as DNA: TGTGCCAGCAGCTTGGTCGCCGGGGAAGGGAGCGCTGAAGCTTTCTTT. Amino acids: CASSLVAGEGSAEAFF.

The chain joins TRBV10-3 to TRBJ2-7; 7 bases line up with TRBD1. V shed 11 bases and J 3 bases; nucleotides not matched to a gene: 10. CDR1 and CDR2 (germline): ENHRY, SYGVKD. CDR3 length: 13 amino acids. DNA of the CDR3: TGTGCCGCGCGTGGACAGGAGTTCTACGAGCAGTACTTC. Amino acids: CAARGQEFYEQYF.

The chain joins TRBV7-3 to TRBJ2-7; 9 positions match TRBD2. There are 15 residues in the CDR3. Germline V gene sequence: CDR1 SGHTA, CDR2 FQGTGA. V lost 5 bases to trimming and J lost 7 bases; unmatched junction nucleotides: 12. In nucleotides, the CDR3 is TGTGCCAGCAGCCGCGGGGTAGCGGGGGTGGGGGAGCAGTACTTC. Residues: CASSRGVAGVGEQYF. Full variable domain (rest looked up from reference TRBV7-3 and TRBJ2-7): GAGVSQTPSNKVTEKGKYVELRCDPISGHTALYWYRQSLGQGPEFLIYFQGTGAADDSGLPNDRFFAVRPEGSVSTLKIQRTERGDSAVYLCASSRGVAGVGEQYFGPGTRLTVT.

DNA of the CDR3: TGTGCCAGTAACGCAGGGGTTGTAGGAAATCAGCCCCAGCATTTT. Its translation is CASNAGVVGNQPQHF. The chain couples TRBV19 to TRBJ1-5; TRBD1 is a possible D gene (6 bases). Trimming left V 7 bases short and J 4 bases short, with 17 bases between. CDR1 is LNHDA and CDR2 is SQIVND in the germline V gene (reference sequence). The CDR3 contains 15 residues.

The gene calls are TRBV27 and TRBJ1-1; no clear D gene. Trimming took off 7 bases at V and 5 bases at J, with 23 bases between the two ends. CDR1 MNHEY and CDR2 SMNVEV come from the germline V gene (reference sequence). The CDR3 runs to 16 residues. As DNA, the CDR3 is TGTGCCAGCACCCCCACGTCGGGGAGAGGGCTAACTGAAGCTTTCTTT. Its protein product is CASTPTSGRGLTEAFF.

This clone was found a few times. The chain couples TRBV9 to TRBJ2-1; weak D call: TRBD2 (5 bases). Per the germline V gene, CDR1 is SGDLS and CDR2 is YYNGEE. The V and J ends lost 0 bases and 9 bases respectively, with 22 bases between them. This CDR3 comprises 17 residues. The CDR3 is CASSVGLLGTSMGEQFF. DNA of the CDR3: TGTGCCAGCAGCGTAGGACTACTAGGCACGTCAATGGGTGAGCAGTTCTTC.

The V call is TRBV27, the J call TRBJ1-1; D is ambiguous. The CDR3 has 14 amino acids. V gave up 5 bases and J gave up 2 bases, with 12 bases separating them. CDR1 is MNHEY and CDR2 is SMNVEV in the germline V gene (reference sequence). CDR3 DNA sequence: TGTGCCAGCAGTACATTGTCTAGTAACACTGAAGCTTTCTTT. Translation: CASSTLSSNTEAFF.

This chain connects TRBV15 to TRBJ2-6; 7 nucleotides line up with TRBD1. The CDR3 runs to 16 residues. The V gene's germline CDR1 is LNHNV and CDR2 YYDKDF (reference sequence). V lost 6 bases to trimming and J lost 0 bases; unmatched junction nucleotides: 5. The CDR3 is CATSRDRRSGANVLTF. CDR3 bases: TGTGCCACCAGTCGGGACAGACGCTCTGGGGCCAACGTCCTGACTTTC.

The chain carries TRBV7-8 and TRBJ2-5; 12 bases agree with TRBD2. V was pared by 2 bases and J by 2 bases, with 15 bases of the junction left unmatched. The CDR3 covers 20 residues. Germline CDR1 is SGHVS and CDR2 is FQNEAQ. The CDR3 reads CASSLTRDGRLAGEQETQYF. Here the CDR3 DNA reads TGTGCCAGCAGCTTAACCCGGGACGGCCGACTAGCGGGGGAACAAGAGACCCAGTACTTC. Looking up the rest from reference TRBV7-8 and TRBJ2-5 gives the full variable domain: GAGVSQSPRYKVAKRGQDVALRCDPISGHVSLFWYQQALGQGPEFLTYFQNEAQLDKSGLPSDRFFAERPEGSVSTLKIQRTQQEDSAVYLCASSLTRDGRLAGEQETQYFGPGTRLLVL.

J is TRBJ1-1 and V is TRBV6-5, with a weak D call TRBD1 (6 bases). The germline V and J ends were trimmed by 6 bases and 0 bases, with 14 bases remaining between them. The CDR3 runs 15 residues. The germline gives CDR1 MNHEY, CDR2 SVGAGI. The CDR3 DNA follows: TGTGCCAGCAGATTCAGACAGGCCATGAACACTGAAGCTTTCTTT. Translated, it gives CASRFRQAMNTEAFF.

The chain couples TRBV2 to TRBJ2-7; 10 nucleotides line up with TRBD1. Trimming took 4 bases from V and 5 from J; bases not matched to a gene: 5. This CDR3 spans 14 amino acids. Germline CDR1 is SNHLY and CDR2 is FYNNEI. This CDR3 reads CASSVDRGYHEQYF. The CDR3 DNA follows: TGTGCCAGCAGTGTGGACAGGGGGTACCACGAGCAGTACTTC.

The rearrangement uses TRBV5-8 and TRBJ2-3, with no clear D. In germline, CDR1 is SGHTS, CDR2 YDEGEE. This CDR3 comprises 15 residues. V gave up 5 bases and J gave up 0 bases, with 13 bases separating them. This CDR3 reads CASRLPGRSTDTQYF. CDR3 coding DNA: TGTGCCAGCAGGCTCCCGGGTCGGAGCACAGATACGCAGTATTTT.

The CDR3 protein is CAISEGVPDEQFF. For the CDR3, the DNA is TGTGCCATCAGTGAGGGAGTACCGGATGAGCAGTTCTTC. The chain recombines TRBV10-3 with TRBJ2-1; unclear D gene. V shed 2 bases and J shed 8 bases, with 10 bases lying between them. The CDR3 covers 13 residues. Germline assignment: CDR1 ENHRY and CDR2 SYGVKD.

The V gene is TRBV7-9, the J gene TRBJ1-4; TRBD1 matches 11 bases. This CDR3 is 14 amino acids long. V was clipped by 5 bases and J by 8 bases; unmatched bases: 4. The germline V gene encodes CDR1 SEHNR and CDR2 FQNEAQ (reference sequence). For the CDR3, the DNA is TGTGCCAGCAGCCGGACAGGGGGCGCAGAAAAACTGTTTTTT. This codes for CASSRTGGAEKLFF. The full variable domain, completed using reference TRBV7-9 and TRBJ1-4, is DTGVSQNPRHKITKRGQNVTFRCDPISEHNRLYWYRQTLGQGPEFLTYFQNEAQLEKSRLLSDRFSAERPKGSFSTLEIQRTEQGDSAMYLCASSRTGGAEKLFFGSGTQLSVL.

The genes are TRBV7-2 and TRBJ1-2; 11 bases agree with TRBD1. The CDR3 is made up of 16 amino acids. Looked up from germline, CDR1 is SGHTA and CDR2 is FQGNSA. The V gene end was trimmed by 5 bases and the J gene end by 4 bases; junction bases not matched to a gene: 9. The CDR3, as DNA: TGTGCCAGCAGCCCCCCCTCGGGGACAGGGGGCTATGGCTACACCTTC. It encodes CASSPPSGTGGYGYTF.

The genes are TRBV11-2 and TRBJ1-4, with D maybe TRBD1 (5 bases). The CDR3 length is 15 residues. Looked up from germline, CDR1 is SGHAT and CDR2 is FQNNGV. Trimming shortened V by 3 bases and J by 7 bases, and 15 bases separated the two germline ends. The CDR3 DNA sequence: TGTGCCAGCAGCTTTAATAGTGGGCAGGGTGAAAAACTGTTTTTT. This translates into CASSFNSGQGEKLFF.

CDR3 loop: CASSEGHYNEKLFF. CDR3 nucleotide sequence: TGTGCCAGCAGCGAGGGGCACTATAATGAAAAACTGTTTTTT. V usage is TRBV9 and J usage is TRBJ1-4; maybe TRBD1 (5 bases). V lost 3 bases and J 4 bases, leaving 10 bases between the germline ends. This CDR3 comprises 14 residues. Germline V lookup: CDR1 SGDLS, CDR2 YYNGEE.